The rows below give T cell receptor beta chains drawn from one sample of a study of Graves' ophthalmopathy and Graves' hyperthyroidism. From the multiplex PCR reads, TCRdb called clonotypes with MiXCR, one entry per CDR3 protein. This sample has a few hundred thousand distinct CDR3 sequences, with 20% to 25% found just once. Input material: peripheral blood. These receptors were collected from a woman between 50 and 59 years old with Graves' ophthalmopathy. CDR3s include the opening cysteine and the closing phenylalanine or tryptophan. D genes are given only for firm matches. Clone size, where shown, is once, few, many, or a class for clones that have expanded.

j_call v_call clone_size cdr3_length d_call cdr3_aa cdr3_nt
TRBJ2-6 TRBV19 many 14 . CASSSVAGANVLTF TGTGCCAGTAGCTCGGTTGCTGGGGCCAACGTCCTGACTTTC
TRBJ1-1 TRBV10-3 many 13 . CAIRRGLNTEAFF TGTGCCATCAGAAGGGGCCTGAACACTGAAGCTTTCTTT
TRBJ2-7 TRBV10-3 many 11 . CAISDSNEQYF TGTGCCATCAGTGACTCCAACGAGCAGTACTTC
TRBJ1-2 TRBV6-1 . 16 . CASSEGFEQTFHGYTF TGTGCCAGCAGTGAAGGGTTTGAACAGACCTTCCATGGCTACACCTTC
TRBJ1-1 TRBV3-1 . 14 TRBD1 CASSSRDRNTEAFF TGTGCCAGCAGCTCCCGGGACAGGAACACTGAAGCTTTCTTT
TRBJ1-1 TRBV30 . 13 . CAWRLGGETEAFF TGTGCCTGGCGGTTGGGGGGAGAAACTGAAGCTTTCTTT
TRBJ2-5 TRBV6-2/TRBV6-3 . 16 TRBD2 CASSQGTSGKGETQYF TGTGCCAGCAGCCAGGGGACTAGCGGAAAGGGAGAGACCCAGTACTTC
TRBJ2-5 TRBV29-1 many 13 . CSALGLYQETQYF TGCAGCGCCCTCGGACTATACCAAGAGACCCAGTACTTC
TRBJ2-7 TRBV15 once 16 TRBD2 CATSRGLAGAHYEQYF TGTGCCACCAGCAGAGGGCTAGCGGGGGCTCACTACGAGCAGTACTTC
TRBJ2-7 TRBV6-1 many 15 TRBD2 CASSEDTSGSYEQYF TGTGCCAGCAGTGAAGATACTAGCGGCTCCTACGAGCAGTACTTC
TRBJ2-7 TRBV30 many 14 . CAWSPTPWDHEQYF TGTGCCTGGAGCCCAACCCCTTGGGACCACGAGCAGTACTTC
TRBJ2-2 TRBV6-2/TRBV6-3 . 14 . CASRSLQGFGELYF TGTGCCAGCAGATCGCTACAGGGCTTCGGGGAGCTGTATTTT
TRBJ2-7 TRBV20-1 many 15 TRBD2 CSARDFAGATYEQYF TGCAGTGCTAGAGATTTTGCGGGAGCTACCTACGAGCAGTACTTC
TRBJ1-2 TRBV18 many 13 . CASSQDLSSGYTF TGTGCCAGCTCACAGGACCTCTCGAGTGGCTACACCTTC
TRBJ2-7 TRBV20-1 many 14 . CSARDPRGQYEQYF TGCAGTGCTAGAGACCCGCGGGGCCAATACGAGCAGTACTTC
TRBJ1-5 TRBV29-1 many 13 . CSVAQGWNQPQHF TGCAGCGTTGCGCAGGGGTGGAATCAGCCCCAGCATTTT
TRBJ2-5 TRBV28 many 15 . CASRKAGPAQETQYF TGTGCCAGCAGAAAAGCCGGACCGGCCCAAGAGACCCAGTACTTC
TRBJ1-3 TRBV28 many 13 . CASAASLRNTIYF TGTGCCAGCGCCGCAAGTCTACGAAACACCATATATTTT
TRBJ2-4 TRBV20-1 many 18 TRBD2 CSARGRGAGGPLRNIQYF TGCAGTGCTAGAGGGCGGGGAGCGGGAGGGCCACTAAGAAACATTCAGTACTTC
TRBJ2-7 TRBV28 many 13 . CASSLGGSGEQYF TGTGCCAGCAGTTTGGGAGGTAGCGGAGAGCAGTACTTC
TRBJ1-5 TRBV6-1 . 16 . CASSPAEGSHNQPQHF TGTGCCAGCAGCCCCGCCGAGGGGAGTCATAATCAGCCCCAGCATTTT
TRBJ2-7 TRBV18 . 15 TRBD2 CASSPKTSGPAEQYF TGTGCCAGCTCCCCGAAGACTAGCGGGCCGGCCGAGCAGTACTTC
TRBJ1-5 TRBV30 many 15 . CAWTGDGGGNQPQHF TGTGCCTGGACTGGAGACGGAGGAGGCAATCAGCCCCAGCATTTT
TRBJ2-5 TRBV7-2 many 14 . CASSFEGRSETQYF TGTGCCAGCAGCTTTGAGGGGCGATCAGAGACCCAGTACTTC
TRBJ1-1 TRBV6-5 many 15 TRBD1 CASSYSTGRRTEAFF TGTGCCAGCAGTTATTCGACAGGGAGGCGTACTGAAGCTTTCTTT
TRBJ1-6 TRBV15 . 13 . CATSWGRGSPLHF TGTGCCACCAGCTGGGGGCGCGGGTCACCCCTCCACTTT
TRBJ1-1 TRBV12-3/TRBV12-4 . 14 . CASSLRDENTEAFF TGTGCCAGCAGTTTAAGGGATGAGAACACTGAAGCTTTCTTT
TRBJ2-6 TRBV30 . 17 . CAWAHRARASGANVLTF TGTGCCTGGGCCCACAGGGCGCGAGCCTCTGGGGCCAACGTCCTGACTTTC
TRBJ2-2 TRBV28 many 17 . CASKTLRGILNTGELFF TGTGCCAGCAAAACACTTCGGGGGATTTTAAACACCGGGGAGCTGTTTTTT
TRBJ1-2 TRBV19 few 16 . CASRRLGGRAGYGYTF TGTGCCAGCAGAAGACTCGGAGGCAGGGCAGGGTATGGCTACACCTTC
TRBJ1-5 TRBV12-3/TRBV12-4 many 15 TRBD1 CASSLRDRERQPQHF TGTGCCAGCAGTTTGCGGGACAGGGAGCGTCAGCCCCAGCATTTT
TRBJ1-3 TRBV6-1 . 15 . CASSEFDFSGNTIYF TGTGCCAGCAGTGAATTCGATTTCTCTGGAAACACCATATATTTT
TRBJ1-2 TRBV6-1 . 12 . CASSEGPRGYTF TGTGCCAGCAGTGAGGGGCCTCGTGGCTACACCTTC
TRBJ2-2 TRBV2 many 13 TRBD1 CASSRQGSGELFF TGTGCCAGCAGTCGACAGGGATCCGGGGAGCTGTTTTTT
TRBJ1-2 TRBV28 . 12 TRBD1 CASLTGDGGYTF TGTGCCAGCTTAACAGGGGATGGTGGCTACACCTTC
TRBJ1-5 TRBV2 many 15 . CASSESRGPNQPQHF TGTGCCAGCAGTGAATCGCGCGGACCCAATCAGCCCCAGCATTTT
TRBJ2-5 TRBV28 many 13 . CASYTSRKGTQYF TGTGCCAGCTACACTAGCCGTAAGGGGACCCAGTACTTC
TRBJ1-1 TRBV4-2 few 15 TRBD1 CASSDSQGADTEAFF TGTGCCAGCAGCGATTCACAGGGGGCAGACACTGAAGCTTTCTTT
TRBJ2-7 TRBV5-4 . 15 . CASSWGVLAAYEQYF TGTGCCAGCAGCTGGGGGGTACTAGCTGCCTACGAGCAGTACTTC
TRBJ1-5 TRBV24-1 many 14 . CATSDPGINQPQHF TGTGCCACCAGTGACCCGGGGATCAATCAGCCCCAGCATTTT
TRBJ1-2 TRBV19 . 14 . CASSADRSLGGYTF TGTGCCAGTAGTGCCGACAGGTCCCTTGGCGGCTACACCTTC
TRBJ2-5 TRBV11-3 many 16 TRBD1 CASSAPGQGTGETQYF TGTGCCAGCAGCGCTCCGGGACAGGGTACGGGAGAGACCCAGTACTTC
TRBJ1-6 TRBV5-1 many 17 . CASRRRFGFDSNSPLHF TGCGCCAGCCGAAGGAGGTTCGGGTTTGATAGTAATTCACCCCTCCACTTT
TRBJ1-1 TRBV10-1 . 15 TRBD1 CASSETGTGFTEAFF TGCGCCAGCAGTGAGACCGGGACAGGGTTCACTGAAGCTTTCTTT
TRBJ2-2 TRBV27 many 15 . CASSFESPGTGELFF TGTGCCAGCAGTTTTGAATCCCCGGGCACCGGGGAGCTGTTTTTT
TRBJ2-5 TRBV15 many 17 TRBD2 CATSRDILAGAQETQYF TGTGCCACCAGCAGAGACATACTAGCGGGAGCCCAAGAGACCCAGTACTTC
TRBJ2-7 TRBV28 . 11 . CATMTVYEQYF TGTGCCACTATGACAGTCTACGAGCAGTACTTC
TRBJ1-4 TRBV30 few 16 . CAWSRQVGGGNEKLFF TGTGCCTGGAGCCGACAGGTCGGGGGTGGTAATGAAAAACTGTTTTTT
TRBJ2-5 TRBV6-1 many 15 TRBD1 CASSDWTGDQETQYF TGTGCCAGCAGTGATTGGACAGGGGACCAAGAGACCCAGTACTTC
TRBJ1-5 TRBV6-5 . 13 . CASSCSRDQPQPF TGTGCCAGCAGTTGCTCCAGGGATCAGCCCCAGCCTTTT
TRBJ2-5 TRBV7-8 many 15 TRBD1 CASSLGQGGLETQYF TGTGCCAGCAGCTTGGGACAGGGGGGACTAGAGACCCAGTACTTC
TRBJ2-7 TRBV5-1 . 14 TRBD2 CASSLSSGRAEQYF TGCGCCAGCAGCTTGTCTAGCGGGAGGGCCGAGCAGTACTTC
TRBJ2-2 TRBV6-1 . 16 TRBD2 CASRTSGRDGTGELFF TGTGCCAGTAGGACTAGCGGGAGGGACGGCACCGGGGAGCTGTTTTTT
TRBJ1-2 TRBV5-1 . 16 . CASRLEGWSRNYGYTF TGCGCCAGCAGACTGGAAGGTTGGAGTCGTAACTATGGCTACACCTTC